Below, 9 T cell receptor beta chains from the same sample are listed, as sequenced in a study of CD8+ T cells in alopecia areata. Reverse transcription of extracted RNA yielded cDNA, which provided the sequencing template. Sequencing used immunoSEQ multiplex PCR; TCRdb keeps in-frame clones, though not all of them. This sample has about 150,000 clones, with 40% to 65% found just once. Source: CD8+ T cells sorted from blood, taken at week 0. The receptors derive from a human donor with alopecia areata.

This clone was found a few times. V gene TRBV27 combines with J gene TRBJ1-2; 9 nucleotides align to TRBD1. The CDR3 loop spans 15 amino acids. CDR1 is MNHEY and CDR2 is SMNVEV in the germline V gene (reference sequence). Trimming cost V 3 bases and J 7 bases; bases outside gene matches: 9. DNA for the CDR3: TGTGCCAGCAGTTTGGCGTCCGGGACAGGGTTTGGCTACACCTTC. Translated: CASSLASGTGFGYTF.

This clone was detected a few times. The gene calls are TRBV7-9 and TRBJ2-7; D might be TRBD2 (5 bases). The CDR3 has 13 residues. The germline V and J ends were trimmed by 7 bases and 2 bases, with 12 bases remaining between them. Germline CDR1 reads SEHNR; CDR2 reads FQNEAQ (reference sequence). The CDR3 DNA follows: TGTGCCAGCACCTCCCCGGGGACCTACGAGCAGTACTTC. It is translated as CASTSPGTYEQYF.

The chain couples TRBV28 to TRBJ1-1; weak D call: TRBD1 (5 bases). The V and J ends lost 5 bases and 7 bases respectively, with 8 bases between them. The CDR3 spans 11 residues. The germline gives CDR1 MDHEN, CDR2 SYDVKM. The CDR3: CASSERGEAFF. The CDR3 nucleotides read TGTGCCAGCAGTGAAAGGGGTGAAGCTTTCTTT.

In nucleotides, the CDR3 is TGTGCCAGCAGCTTGGCAGGAGGGCATGAAAAACTGTTTTTT. It is translated as CASSLAGGHEKLFF. This sequence joins TRBV5-6 and TRBJ1-4; D uncertain. Germline assignment: CDR1 SGHDT and CDR2 YYEEEE. V was clipped by 0 bases and J by 6 bases, with 9 bases between them. There are 14 residues in the CDR3.

This CDR3 reads CSVEDLGGYGYTF. Written as DNA, the CDR3 is TGCAGCGTTGAAGATCTCGGGGGCTATGGCTACACCTTC. The rearrangement joins TRBV29-1 to TRBJ1-2, with a weak D call TRBD1 (5 bases). V gave up 0 bases and J gave up 4 bases, with 9 bases separating them. Germline CDR1 is SQVTM and CDR2 is ANQGSEA. The CDR3 extends over 13 amino acids.

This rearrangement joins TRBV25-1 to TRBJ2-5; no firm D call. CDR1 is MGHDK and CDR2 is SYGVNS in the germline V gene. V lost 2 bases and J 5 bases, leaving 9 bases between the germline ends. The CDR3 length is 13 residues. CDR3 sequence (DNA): TGTGCCAGCAGTGAAGACATGGGCGAGACCCAGTACTTC. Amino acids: CASSEDMGETQYF.

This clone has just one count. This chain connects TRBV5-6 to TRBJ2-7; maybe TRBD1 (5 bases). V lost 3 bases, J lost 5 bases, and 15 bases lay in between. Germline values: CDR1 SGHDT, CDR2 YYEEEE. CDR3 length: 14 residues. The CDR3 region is CASSSGARVHEQYF. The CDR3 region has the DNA TGTGCCAGCAGCTCTGGGGCCAGGGTCCACGAGCAGTACTTC. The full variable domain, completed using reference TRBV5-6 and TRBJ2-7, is DAGVTQSPTHLIKTRGQQVTLRCSPKSGHDTVSWYQQALGQGPQFIFQYYEEEERQRGNFPDRFSGHQFPNYSSELNVNALLLGDSALYLCASSSGARVHEQYFGPGTRLTVT.

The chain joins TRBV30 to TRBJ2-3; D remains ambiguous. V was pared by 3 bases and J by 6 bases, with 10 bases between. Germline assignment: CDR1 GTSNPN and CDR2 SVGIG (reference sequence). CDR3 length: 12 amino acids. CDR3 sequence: CAWSPWVDTQYF. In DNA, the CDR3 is TGTGCCTGGAGCCCCTGGGTTGATACGCAGTATTTT.

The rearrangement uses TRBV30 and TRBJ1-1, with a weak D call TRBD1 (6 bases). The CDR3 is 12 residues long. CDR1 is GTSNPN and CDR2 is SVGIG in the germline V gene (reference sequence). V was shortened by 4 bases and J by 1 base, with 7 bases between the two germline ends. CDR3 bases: TGTGCCTGGACGGACAGGAACACTGAAGCTTTCTTT. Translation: CAWTDRNTEAFF.